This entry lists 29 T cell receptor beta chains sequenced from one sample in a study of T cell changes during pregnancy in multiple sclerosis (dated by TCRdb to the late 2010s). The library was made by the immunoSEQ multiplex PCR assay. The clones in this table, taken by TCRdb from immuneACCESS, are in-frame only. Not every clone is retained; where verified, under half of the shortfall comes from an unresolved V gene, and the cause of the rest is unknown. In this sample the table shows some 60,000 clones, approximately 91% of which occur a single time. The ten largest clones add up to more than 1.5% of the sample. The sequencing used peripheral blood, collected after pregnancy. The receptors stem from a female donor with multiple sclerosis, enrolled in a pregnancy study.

The CDR3 DNA is TGCGCCAGCAGCCCAAGAGGAGGTAGGGCTGACTACGAGCAGTACTTC. Translation gives CASSPRGGRADYEQYF. V is TRBV5-1 and J is TRBJ2-7; tentatively, D is TRBD2 (5 bases). Germline CDR1 reads SGHRS; CDR2 reads YFSETQ. The V end was cut by 4 bases, the J end by 3 bases, with 20 bases between. CDR3 length: 16 residues. Using reference TRBV5-1 and TRBJ2-7 for the parts outside the CDR3, the full variable domain is KAGVTQTPRYLIKTRGQQVTLSCSPISGHRSVSWYQQTPGQGLQFLFEYFSETQRNKGNFPGRFSGRQFSNSRSEMNVSTLELGDSALYLCASSPRGGRADYEQYFGPGTRLTVT.

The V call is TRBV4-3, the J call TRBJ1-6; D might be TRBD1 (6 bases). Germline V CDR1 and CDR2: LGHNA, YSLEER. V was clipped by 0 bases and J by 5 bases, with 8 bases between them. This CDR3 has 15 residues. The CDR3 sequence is CASSQENRDNSPLHF. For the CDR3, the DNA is TGCGCCAGCAGCCAAGAGAACAGGGATAATTCACCCCTCCACTTT.

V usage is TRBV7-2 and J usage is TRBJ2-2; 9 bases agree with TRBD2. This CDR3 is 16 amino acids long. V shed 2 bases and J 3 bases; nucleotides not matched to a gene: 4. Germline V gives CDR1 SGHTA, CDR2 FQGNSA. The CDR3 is CASSLLAGYHTGELFF. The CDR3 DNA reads TGTGCCAGCAGCTTACTAGCGGGGTACCACACCGGGGAGCTGTTTTTT.

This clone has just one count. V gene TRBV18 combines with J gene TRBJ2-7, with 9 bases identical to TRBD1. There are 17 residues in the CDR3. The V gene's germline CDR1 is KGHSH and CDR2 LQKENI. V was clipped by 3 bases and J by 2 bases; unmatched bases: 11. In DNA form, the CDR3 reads TGTGCCAGCTCACCTTTCTCACAGGGGGCCGGACCCTACGAGCAGTACTTC. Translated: CASSPFSQGAGPYEQYF.

The CDR3, as DNA: TGTGCCAGCAGTTACATGACAGGATCCTATAATTCACCCCTCCACTTT. Amino acid sequence: CASSYMTGSYNSPLHF. The chain is built from TRBV6-5 and TRBJ1-6, with D perhaps matching TRBD1 (6 bases). CDR3 length: 16 amino acids. Germline V lookup: CDR1 MNHEY, CDR2 SVGAGI. Trimming cost V 2 bases and J 1 base, with 9 bases left between them.

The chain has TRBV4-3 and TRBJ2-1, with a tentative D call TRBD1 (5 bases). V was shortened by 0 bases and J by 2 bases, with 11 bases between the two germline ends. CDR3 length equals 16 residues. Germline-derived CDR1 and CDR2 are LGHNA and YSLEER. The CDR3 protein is CASSQDGAEPYNEQFF. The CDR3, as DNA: TGCGCCAGCAGCCAAGATGGGGCAGAGCCCTACAATGAGCAGTTCTTC.

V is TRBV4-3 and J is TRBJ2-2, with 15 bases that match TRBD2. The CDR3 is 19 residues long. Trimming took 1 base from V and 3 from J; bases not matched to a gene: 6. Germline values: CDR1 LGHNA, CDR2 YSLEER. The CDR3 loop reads CASSQAGTSGGWDTGELFF. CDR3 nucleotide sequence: TGCGCCAGCAGCCAAGCCGGGACTAGCGGGGGGTGGGACACCGGGGAGCTGTTTTTT.

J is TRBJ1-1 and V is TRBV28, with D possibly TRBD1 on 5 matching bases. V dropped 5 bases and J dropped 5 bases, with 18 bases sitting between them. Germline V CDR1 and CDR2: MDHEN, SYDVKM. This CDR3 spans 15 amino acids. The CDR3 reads CASSQGLLGETEAFF. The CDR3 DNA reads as TGTGCCAGCAGTCAGGGCCTCCTCGGAGAAACTGAAGCTTTCTTT.

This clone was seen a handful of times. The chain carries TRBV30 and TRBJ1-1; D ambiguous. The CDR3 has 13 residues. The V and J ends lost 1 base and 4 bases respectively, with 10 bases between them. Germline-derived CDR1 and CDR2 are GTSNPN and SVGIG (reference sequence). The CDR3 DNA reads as TGTGCCTGGAGTGGCGGGCTGGGCACTGAAGCTTTCTTT. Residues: CAWSGGLGTEAFF.

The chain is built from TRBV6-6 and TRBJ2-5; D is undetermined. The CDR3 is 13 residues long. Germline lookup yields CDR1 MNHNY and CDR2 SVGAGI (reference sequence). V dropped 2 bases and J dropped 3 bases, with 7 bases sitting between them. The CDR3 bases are TGTGCCAGCAGTTACGAGCGCGAAGAGACCCAGTACTTC. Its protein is CASSYEREETQYF.

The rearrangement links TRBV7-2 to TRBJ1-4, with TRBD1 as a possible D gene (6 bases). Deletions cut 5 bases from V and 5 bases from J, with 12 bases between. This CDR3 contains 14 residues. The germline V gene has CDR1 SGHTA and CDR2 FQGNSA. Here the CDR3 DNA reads TGTGCCAGCAGCCCGGACAGAGAAAATGAAAAACTGTTTTTT. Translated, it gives CASSPDRENEKLFF.

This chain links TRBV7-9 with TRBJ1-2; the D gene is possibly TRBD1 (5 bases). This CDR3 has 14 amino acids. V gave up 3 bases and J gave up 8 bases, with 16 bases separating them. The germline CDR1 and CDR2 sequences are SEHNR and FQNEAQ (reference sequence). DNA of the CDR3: TGTGCCAGCAGCTTTGAGGCAGGGTTTAAGGGCTACACCTTC. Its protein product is CASSFEAGFKGYTF.

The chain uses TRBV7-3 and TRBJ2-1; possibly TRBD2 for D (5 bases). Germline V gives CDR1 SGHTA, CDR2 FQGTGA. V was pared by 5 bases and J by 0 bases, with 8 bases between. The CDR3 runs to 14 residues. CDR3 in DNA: TGTGCCAGCAGCCTAGCCAGCTCCTACAATGAGCAGTTCTTC. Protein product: CASSLASSYNEQFF.

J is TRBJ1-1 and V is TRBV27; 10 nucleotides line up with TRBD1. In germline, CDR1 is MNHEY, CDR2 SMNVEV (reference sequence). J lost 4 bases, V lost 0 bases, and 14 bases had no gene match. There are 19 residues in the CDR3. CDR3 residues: CASSLSAFGTGEFGTEAFF. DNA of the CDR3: TGTGCCAGCAGTTTATCTGCTTTCGGGACAGGGGAGTTTGGCACTGAAGCTTTCTTT.

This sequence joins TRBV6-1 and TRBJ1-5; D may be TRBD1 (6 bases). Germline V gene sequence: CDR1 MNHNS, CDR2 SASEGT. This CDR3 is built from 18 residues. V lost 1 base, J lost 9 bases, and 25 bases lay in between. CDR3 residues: CASSEVPGGANGIMPQHF. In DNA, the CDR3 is TGTGCCAGCAGTGAAGTACCTGGGGGGGCAAACGGGATCATGCCCCAGCATTTT.

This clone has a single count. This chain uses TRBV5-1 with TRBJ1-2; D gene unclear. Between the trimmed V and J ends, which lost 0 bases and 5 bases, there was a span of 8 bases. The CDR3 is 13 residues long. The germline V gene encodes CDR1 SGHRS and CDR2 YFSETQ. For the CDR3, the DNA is TGCGCCAGCAGCTTGGGAGGTCCATATGGCTACACCTTC. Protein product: CASSLGGPYGYTF.

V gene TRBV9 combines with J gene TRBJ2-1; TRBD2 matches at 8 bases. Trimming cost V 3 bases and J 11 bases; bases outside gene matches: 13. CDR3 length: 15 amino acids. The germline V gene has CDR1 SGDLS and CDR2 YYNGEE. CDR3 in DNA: TGTGCCAGCAGCGCGAGCCCGGGGGGGCCCAGAAAGCAGTTCTTC. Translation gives CASSASPGGPRKQFF.

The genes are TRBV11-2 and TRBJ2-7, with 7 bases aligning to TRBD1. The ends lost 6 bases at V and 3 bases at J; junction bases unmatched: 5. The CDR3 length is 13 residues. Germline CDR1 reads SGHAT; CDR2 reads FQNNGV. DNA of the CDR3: TGTGCCAGCAGTCCTGACAGGGACTACGAGCAGTACTTC. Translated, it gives CASSPDRDYEQYF.

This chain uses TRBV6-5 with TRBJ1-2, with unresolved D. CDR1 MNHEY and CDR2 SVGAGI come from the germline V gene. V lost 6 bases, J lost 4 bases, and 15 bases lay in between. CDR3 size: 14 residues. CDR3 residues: CASSAEVRGYGYTF. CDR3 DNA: TGTGCCAGCAGCGCCGAGGTGCGGGGCTATGGCTACACCTTC.

CDR3 bases: TGTGCCAGCAGCGTCAGAGACTACCGCGGGTCGTCCACCGGGGAGCTGTTTTTT. It codes for CASSVRDYRGSSTGELFF. This chain uses TRBV9 with TRBJ2-2, with a possible D match to TRBD2 (5 bases). Trimming pared 2 bases from V and 4 bases from J, leaving 21 bases between. CDR3 length: 18 amino acids. CDR1 and CDR2 (germline): SGDLS, YYNGEE.

The CDR3: CASSLGQTDTQYF. CDR3 DNA: TGTGCCAGCAGCTTGGGGCAAACAGATACGCAGTATTTT. The rearrangement uses TRBV5-6 and TRBJ2-3; unclear D gene. CDR1 and CDR2 (germline): SGHDT, YYEEEE. There are 13 residues in the CDR3. The ends were cut back, 0 bases at V and 3 bases at J, with 5 bases in the middle.

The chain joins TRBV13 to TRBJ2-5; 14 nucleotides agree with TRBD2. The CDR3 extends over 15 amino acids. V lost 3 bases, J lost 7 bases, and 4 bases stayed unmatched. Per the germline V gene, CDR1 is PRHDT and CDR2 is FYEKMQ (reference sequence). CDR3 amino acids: CASSLTSGGAGTQYF. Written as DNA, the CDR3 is TGTGCCAGCAGCTTGACTAGCGGGGGGGCAGGGACCCAGTACTTC.

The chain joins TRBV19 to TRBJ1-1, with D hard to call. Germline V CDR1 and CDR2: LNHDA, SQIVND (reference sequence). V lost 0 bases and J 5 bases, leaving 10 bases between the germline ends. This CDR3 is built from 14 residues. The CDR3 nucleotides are TGTGCCAGTAGTATAGATCTGTTGGCAACTGAAGCTTTCTTT. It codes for CASSIDLLATEAFF.

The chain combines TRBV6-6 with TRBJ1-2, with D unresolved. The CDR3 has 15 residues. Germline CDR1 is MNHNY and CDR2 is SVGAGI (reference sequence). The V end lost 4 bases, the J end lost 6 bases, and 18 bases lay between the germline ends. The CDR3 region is CASSSEIISVHGYTF. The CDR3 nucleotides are TGTGCCAGCAGTTCCGAAATAATATCGGTTCATGGCTACACCTTC.

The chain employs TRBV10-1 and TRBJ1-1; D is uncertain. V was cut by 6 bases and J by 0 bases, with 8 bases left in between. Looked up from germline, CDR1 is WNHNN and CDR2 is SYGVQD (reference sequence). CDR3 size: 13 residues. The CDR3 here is CASRGSLNTEAFF. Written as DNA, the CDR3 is TGCGCCAGCAGAGGGAGCCTGAACACTGAAGCTTTCTTT.

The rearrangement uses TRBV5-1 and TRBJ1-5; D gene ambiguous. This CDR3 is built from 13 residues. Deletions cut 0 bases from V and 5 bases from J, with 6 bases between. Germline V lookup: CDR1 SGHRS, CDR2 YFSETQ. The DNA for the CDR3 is TGCGCCAGCAGCTTGGCCCCTTATCAGCCCCAGCATTTT. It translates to CASSLAPYQPQHF.

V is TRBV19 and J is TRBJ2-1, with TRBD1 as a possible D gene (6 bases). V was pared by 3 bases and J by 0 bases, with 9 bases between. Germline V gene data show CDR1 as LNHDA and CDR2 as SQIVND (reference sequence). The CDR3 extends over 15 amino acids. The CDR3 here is CASSITGSSYNEQFF. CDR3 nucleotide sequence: TGTGCCAGTAGTATTACAGGGAGCTCCTACAATGAGCAGTTCTTC.

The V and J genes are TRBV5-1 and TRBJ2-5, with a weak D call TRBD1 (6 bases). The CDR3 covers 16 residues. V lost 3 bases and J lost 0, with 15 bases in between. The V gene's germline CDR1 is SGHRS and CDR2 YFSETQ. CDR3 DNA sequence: TGCGCCAGCAGCTGGATGGGGGCCCTGTACCAAGAGACCCAGTACTTC. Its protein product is CASSWMGALYQETQYF. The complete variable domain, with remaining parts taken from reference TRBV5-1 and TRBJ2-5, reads KAGVTQTPRYLIKTRGQQVTLSCSPISGHRSVSWYQQTPGQGLQFLFEYFSETQRNKGNFPGRFSGRQFSNSRSEMNVSTLELGDSALYLCASSWMGALYQETQYFGPGTRLLVL.

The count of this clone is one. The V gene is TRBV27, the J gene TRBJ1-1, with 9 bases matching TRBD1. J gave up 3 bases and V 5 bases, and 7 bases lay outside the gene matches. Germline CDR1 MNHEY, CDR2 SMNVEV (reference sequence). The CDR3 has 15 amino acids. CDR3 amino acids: CASSPGTGSYTEAFF. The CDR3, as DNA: TGTGCCAGCAGTCCCGGGACAGGGTCGTACACTGAAGCTTTCTTT.